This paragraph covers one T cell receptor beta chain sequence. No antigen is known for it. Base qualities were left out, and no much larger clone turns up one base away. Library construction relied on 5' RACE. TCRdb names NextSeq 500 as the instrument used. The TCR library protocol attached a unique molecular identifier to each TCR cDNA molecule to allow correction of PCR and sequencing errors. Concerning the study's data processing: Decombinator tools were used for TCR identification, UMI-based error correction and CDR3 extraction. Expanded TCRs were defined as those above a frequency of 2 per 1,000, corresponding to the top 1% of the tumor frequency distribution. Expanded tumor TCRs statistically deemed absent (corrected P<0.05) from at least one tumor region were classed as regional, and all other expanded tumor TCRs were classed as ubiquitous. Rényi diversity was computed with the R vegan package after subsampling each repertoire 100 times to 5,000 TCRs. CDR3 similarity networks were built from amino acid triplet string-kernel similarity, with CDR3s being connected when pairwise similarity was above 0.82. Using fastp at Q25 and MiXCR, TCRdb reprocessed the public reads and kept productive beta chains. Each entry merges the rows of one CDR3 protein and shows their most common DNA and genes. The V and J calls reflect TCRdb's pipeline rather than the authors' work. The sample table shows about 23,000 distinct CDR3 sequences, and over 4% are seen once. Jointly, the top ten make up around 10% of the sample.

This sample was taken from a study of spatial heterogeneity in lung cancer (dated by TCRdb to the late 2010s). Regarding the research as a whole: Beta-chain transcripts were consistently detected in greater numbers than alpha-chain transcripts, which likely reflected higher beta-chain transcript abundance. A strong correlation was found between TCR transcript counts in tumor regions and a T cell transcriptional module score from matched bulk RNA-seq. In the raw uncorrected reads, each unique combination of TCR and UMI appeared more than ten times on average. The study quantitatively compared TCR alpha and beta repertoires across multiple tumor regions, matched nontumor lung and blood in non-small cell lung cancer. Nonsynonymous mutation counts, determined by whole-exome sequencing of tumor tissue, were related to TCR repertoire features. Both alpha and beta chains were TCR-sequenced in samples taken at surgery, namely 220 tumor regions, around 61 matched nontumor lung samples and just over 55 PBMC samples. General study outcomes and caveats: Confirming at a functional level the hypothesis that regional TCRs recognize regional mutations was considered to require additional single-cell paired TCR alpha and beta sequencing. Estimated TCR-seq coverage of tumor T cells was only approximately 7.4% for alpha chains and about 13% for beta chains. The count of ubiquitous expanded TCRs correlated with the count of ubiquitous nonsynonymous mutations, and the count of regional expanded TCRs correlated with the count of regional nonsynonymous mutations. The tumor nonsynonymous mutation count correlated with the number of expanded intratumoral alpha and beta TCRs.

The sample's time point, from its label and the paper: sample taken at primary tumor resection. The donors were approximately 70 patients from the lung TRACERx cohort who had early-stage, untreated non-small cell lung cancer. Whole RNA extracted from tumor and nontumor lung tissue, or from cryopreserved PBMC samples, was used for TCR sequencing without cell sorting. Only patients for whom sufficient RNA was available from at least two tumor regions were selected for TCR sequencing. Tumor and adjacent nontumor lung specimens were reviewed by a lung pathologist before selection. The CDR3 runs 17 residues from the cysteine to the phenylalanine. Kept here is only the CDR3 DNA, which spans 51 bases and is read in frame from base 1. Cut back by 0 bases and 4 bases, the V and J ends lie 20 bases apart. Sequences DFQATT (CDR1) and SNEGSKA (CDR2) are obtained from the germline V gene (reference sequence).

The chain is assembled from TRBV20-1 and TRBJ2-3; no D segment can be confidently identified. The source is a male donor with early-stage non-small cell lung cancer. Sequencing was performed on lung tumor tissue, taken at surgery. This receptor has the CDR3 CSARDLVPIRLADTQYF. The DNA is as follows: TGCAGTGCTAGAGATTTGGTGCCAATTAGGTTGGCAGATACGCAGTATTTT.